A selection of T cell receptor beta chains follows, all from one sample in a study of T cells after yellow fever vaccination. Using its own MiXCR run on the 5' RACE reads, TCRdb lists one record per CDR3 protein. The table records more than 80,000 distinct CDR3 sequences, roughly 6% of them present only once. The sample in question was CD8+ T cells sorted from PBMCs, obtained 10 days after the yellow fever booster vaccination. The receptors come from a man between 18 and 29 years old who received the YFV17D yellow fever vaccine. Both conserved end residues are part of each CDR3. A D gene is named only where the DNA matches it firmly. Only part of the rows carry a size: once, few, many, or a class if the clone is expanded.

CDR3 DNA | CDR3 protein | J gene | V gene | D gene | clone size
TGCGCCAGCAGCCAAGGGACTAGCGGGGGGTTGGGCGGGGAGCTGTTTTTT | CASSQGTSGGLGGELFF | TRBJ2-2 | TRBV4-1 | TRBD2 | few
TGTGCCACCAGCAGTGGCCCTAAAGCTAACTATGGCTACACCTTC | CATSSGPKANYGYTF | TRBJ1-2 | TRBV15 | NA | NA
TGTGCCAGTAGTATAGTCCACCTAGCGGGTTCCCGCAATGAGCAGTTCTTC | CASSIVHLAGSRNEQFF | TRBJ2-1 | TRBV19 | TRBD2 | NA
TGTGCCAGCAGCCAAGCGGGGGTGGAGAATTCACCCCTCCACTTT | CASSQAGVENSPLHF | TRBJ1-6 | TRBV4-2 | NA | NA
TGTGCCAGCAGGAAGAACAGGGCCGCCCTCAATCAGCCCCAGCATTTT | CASRKNRAALNQPQHF | TRBJ1-5 | TRBV6-1 | NA | NA
TGCGCCAGCAGTCACCCGGGACAGGCAGATGGGGAGCTGTTTTTT | CASSHPGQADGELFF | TRBJ2-2 | TRBV23-1 | TRBD1 | many
TGTGCCAGCAGCTTAGGGGGCGGGGGAACCACAGATACGCAGTATTTT | CASSLGGGGTTDTQYF | TRBJ2-3 | TRBV11-2 | TRBD2 | NA
TGTGCCAGCAGCTTACTAGGCGGCTTTGAGGGAGAGACCCAGTACTTC | CASSLLGGFEGETQYF | TRBJ2-5 | TRBV7-2 | NA | few
TGCGCCAGCAGCTTGGTTCAGGCCACAGATACGCAGTATTTT | CASSLVQATDTQYF | TRBJ2-3 | TRBV5-1 | NA | many
TGCGCCAGCAGCTATTCCCCTCCTCCGGCTCGGATGGGAGGGGTCCACGAGCAGTACTTC | CASSYSPPPARMGGVHEQYF | TRBJ2-7 | TRBV5-1 | TRBD2 | many
TGTGCCAGCTCAATTCGGGGGGCGAGCTCCTACAATGAGCAGTTCTTC | CASSIRGASSYNEQFF | TRBJ2-1 | TRBV18 | NA | few
TGCGCCAGCAGCCAAACGGGGCTCGGGACAGCGAGGGGCTACACCTTC | CASSQTGLGTARGYTF | TRBJ1-2 | TRBV4-1 | TRBD1 | NA
TGTGCCAGCAGCCAAGATATAGAGGGAAAAGAGATTAAGACCCAGTACTTC | CASSQDIEGKEIKTQYF | TRBJ2-5 | TRBV14 | NA | NA
TGTGCCAGCGAAGGCGGCCAGGGGAACCAAGAGACCCAGTACTTC | CASEGGQGNQETQYF | TRBJ2-5 | TRBV7-9 | NA | many
TGTGCCAGCAGCTTAGCGTCCGCCTCCTACGAGCAGTACTTC | CASSLASASYEQYF | TRBJ2-7 | TRBV7-6 | NA | few
TGTGCCATCAGTGACCTGACTAGCGGGGGTCTAGGTGAGCAGTTCTTC | CAISDLTSGGLGEQFF | TRBJ2-1 | TRBV10-3 | TRBD2 | many
TGTGCCAGCAGCCGGACCGGGGCTAGCCAAGAGACCCAGTACTTC | CASSRTGASQETQYF | TRBJ2-5 | TRBV7-9 | NA | few
TGTGCCAGCAGCCAAGTGGGAGAAGCCGCAGATACGCAGTATTTT | CASSQVGEAADTQYF | TRBJ2-3 | TRBV4-2 | NA | few
TGTGCCAGCAGCGGAGGTGCTAGCGGGGGGGCGAGATCTGATACGCAGTATTTT | CASSGGASGGARSDTQYF | TRBJ2-3 | TRBV7-6 | TRBD2 | few
TGTGCCAGCACGGACAAAAACTACGAGCAGTACTTC | CASTDKNYEQYF | TRBJ2-7 | TRBV12-3/TRBV12-4 | NA | few
TGTGCCAGTAGAGACACAGGGTTCGGTGCTTATGGCTACACCTTC | CASRDTGFGAYGYTF | TRBJ1-2 | TRBV19 | NA | few
TGTGCCAGCAGTTCCCAAGAGACCCAGTACTTC | CASSSQETQYF | TRBJ2-5 | TRBV27 | NA | many
TGTGCCAGCAGCACCCCTCAGGGGCGGGACACTGAAGCTTTCTTT | CASSTPQGRDTEAFF | TRBJ1-1 | TRBV12-3/TRBV12-4 | NA | NA
TGCGCCAGCAGCCAAGACCCCTTAGGGATCGGAGAGACCCAGTACTTC | CASSQDPLGIGETQYF | TRBJ2-5 | TRBV4-3 | NA | few
TGTGCCAGCAGCTTCAAACCCAATGAGCAGTTCTTC | CASSFKPNEQFF | TRBJ2-1 | TRBV7-9 | NA | many